This T cell receptor (beta chain) emerged from a study of cytomegalovirus exposure and HLA in healthy donors. Both 60 Vbeta primers and 13 Jbeta primers went into the PCR. Sequencing used immunoSEQ multiplex PCR; TCRdb keeps in-frame clones, though not all of them. Of 100,000 to 150,000 clones in the sample, 83% were seen once. The length of the CDR3 is 13 residues. With V trimmed by 3 bases and J by 5 bases, 5 bases remained unmatched. Germline assignment: CDR1 SGDLS and CDR2 YYNGEE. This clone was counted only a few times. Its antigen is still unknown. Points from the study as a whole: Later, TCR association rates were found to vary by HLA locus, highest for DRB1 and lowest for HLA-C. Immune exposure information comprised only CMV serostatus.

The sequenced sample was PBMCs. V is TRBV9 and J is TRBJ2-7; 7 nucleotides agree with TRBD1. The sequence was collected from a middle-aged woman in good health and CMV-seropositive. CDR3: CASSGQGFHEQYF. As DNA, the CDR3 is TGTGCCAGCAGCGGACAGGGATTCCACGAGCAGTACTTC.